This T cell receptor beta chain was identified in a study of blood T cell repertoires in COVID-19. Looking at the study overall: Italy, Spain and the United States were the sources of the convalescent and acute COVID-19 samples.

Germline assignment: CDR1 SGHNT and CDR2 YYREEE (reference sequence). The length of the CDR3 is 14 residues. The germline V and J ends were trimmed by 4 bases and 6 bases, with 15 bases remaining between them. In the original processing: Using reference gene primer amplification, nucleated cell counts were estimated. Generated by immunoSEQ multiplex PCR, the TCRdb table keeps only in-frame clones and is missing some. V and J calls and clone size come straight from that table; D and trimming were deduced from the DNA. This sample carries 81,000 or so clones, 80% to 95% of them seen once, and the ten largest clones take under 7.5%.

This chain connects TRBV5-4 to TRBJ2-3; D may be TRBD2 (6 bases). The clonotype originates from an older woman with active COVID-19. The specimen sequenced was peripheral blood. DNA for the CDR3: TGTGCCAGCAGCCCCTCCGGGAGCTTGGATACGCAGTATTTT. As protein: CASSPSGSLDTQYF.